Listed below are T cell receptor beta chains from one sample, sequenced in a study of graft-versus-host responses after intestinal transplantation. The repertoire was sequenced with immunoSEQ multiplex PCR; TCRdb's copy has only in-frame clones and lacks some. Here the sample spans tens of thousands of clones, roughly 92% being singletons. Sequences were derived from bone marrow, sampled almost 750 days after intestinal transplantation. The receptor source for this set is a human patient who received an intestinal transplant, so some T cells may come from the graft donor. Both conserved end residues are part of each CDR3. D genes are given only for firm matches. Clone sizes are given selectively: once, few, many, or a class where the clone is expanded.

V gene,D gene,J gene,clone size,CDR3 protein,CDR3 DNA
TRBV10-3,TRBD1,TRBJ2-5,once,CAISFDRVKETQYF,TGTGCCATCAGTTTCGACAGGGTGAAAGAGACCCAGTACTTC
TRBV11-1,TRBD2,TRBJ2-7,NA,CASSLEASGMYEQYF,TGTGCCAGCAGCTTAGAGGCTAGCGGGATGTACGAGCAGTACTTC
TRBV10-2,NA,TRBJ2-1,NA,CASSGSSYNEQFF,TGCGCCAGCAGCGGGAGCTCCTACAATGAGCAGTTCTTC
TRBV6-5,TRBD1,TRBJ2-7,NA,CASSYSRTGGEQYF,TGTGCCAGCAGTTACTCGAGGACAGGAGGCGAGCAGTACTTC
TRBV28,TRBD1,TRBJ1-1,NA,CASGEGALGAFF,TGTGCCAGCGGAGAGGGGGCGCTGGGAGCTTTCTTT
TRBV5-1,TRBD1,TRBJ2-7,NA,CASTPILRTGTYEQYF,TGCGCCAGCACTCCAATCCTTCGGACAGGGACCTACGAGCAGTACTTC
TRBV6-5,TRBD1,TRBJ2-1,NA,CASSYSWTGSYNEQFF,TGTGCCAGCAGTTACTCATGGACAGGCTCCTACAATGAGCAGTTCTTC
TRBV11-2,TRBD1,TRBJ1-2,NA,CASSSSTGTNTF,TGTGCCAGCAGCTCCTCGACAGGGACAAACACCTTC
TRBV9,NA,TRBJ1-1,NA,CASSVDAGMNTEAFF,TGTGCCAGCAGCGTAGACGCAGGGATGAACACTGAAGCTTTCTTT
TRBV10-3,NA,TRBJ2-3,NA,CAISESEGSMGNTQYF,TGTGCCATCAGTGAGTCGGAGGGGAGTATGGGGAATACGCAGTATTTT
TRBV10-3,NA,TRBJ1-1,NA,CAISPLGGGLAEAFF,TGTGCCATCAGTCCCCTCGGGGGAGGCCTCGCTGAAGCTTTCTTT
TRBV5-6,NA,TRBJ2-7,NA,CASSLMGLPHEQYF,TGTGCCAGCAGCTTGATGGGACTTCCCCACGAGCAGTACTTC
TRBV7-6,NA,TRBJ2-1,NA,CASSFPGNEQFF,TGTGCCAGCAGCTTTCCAGGGAATGAGCAGTTCTTC
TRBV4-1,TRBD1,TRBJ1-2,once,CASSPPGGQLPYGYTF,TGCGCCAGCAGCCCCCCCGGGGGACAGCTACCCTATGGCTACACCTTC
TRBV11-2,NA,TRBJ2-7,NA,CASSSVSSQGSYEQYF,TGTGCCAGCAGCTCGGTCTCTTCGCAGGGTTCCTACGAGCAGTACTTC
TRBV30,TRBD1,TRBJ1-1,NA,CAWSAGTVLAEAFF,TGTGCCTGGAGTGCTGGGACAGTGCTGGCTGAAGCTTTCTTT
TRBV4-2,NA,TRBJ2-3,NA,CASSRPGPSEGSQYF,TGTGCCAGCAGCCGCCCCGGCCCCTCGGAGGGTTCGCAGTATTTT
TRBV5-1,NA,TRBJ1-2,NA,CASSPGPNYGYTF,TGCGCCAGCAGCCCGGGTCCGAACTATGGCTACACCTTC
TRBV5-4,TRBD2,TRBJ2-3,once,CASSLFGGADTQYF,TGTGCCAGCAGCTTGTTCGGGGGGGCGGATACGCAGTATTTT
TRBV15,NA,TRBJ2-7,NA,CATSTRERAYEQYF,TGTGCCACCAGCACCAGGGAGAGGGCCTACGAGCAGTACTTC
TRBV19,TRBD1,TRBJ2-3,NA,CASSIQGVKDTQYF,TGTGCCAGTAGTATACAGGGGGTGAAAGATACGCAGTATTTT
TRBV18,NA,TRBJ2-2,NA,CASSAGNTGELFF,TGTGCCAGCTCCGCAGGGAACACCGGGGAGCTGTTTTTT
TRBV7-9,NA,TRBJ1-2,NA,CASSLPENYGYTF,TGTGCCAGCAGCTTACCAGAGAACTATGGCTACACCTTC
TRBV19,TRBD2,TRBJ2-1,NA,CASVNSGRSRYNEQFF,TGTGCCAGTGTAAATAGCGGGAGGAGTCGCTACAATGAGCAGTTCTTC
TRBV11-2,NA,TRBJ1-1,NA,CASSIGRVLNTEAFF,TGTGCCAGCAGCATAGGCAGGGTTTTGAACACTGAAGCTTTCTTT
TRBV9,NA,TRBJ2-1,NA,CASSLRGSTYNEQFF,TGTGCCAGCAGCTTAAGGGGTTCCACCTACAATGAGCAGTTCTTC
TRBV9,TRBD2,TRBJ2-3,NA,CASSVTSGGADTQYF,TGTGCCAGCAGCGTTACTAGCGGGGGGGCAGATACGCAGTATTTT
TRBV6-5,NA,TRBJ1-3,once,CASSYSMTPGNTIYF,TGTGCCAGCAGTTACTCGATGACACCCGGAAACACCATATATTTT
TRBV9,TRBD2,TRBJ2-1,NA,CASSARLGGRMNEQFF,TGTGCCAGCAGCGCCCGGTTGGGCGGGAGGATGAATGAGCAGTTCTTC
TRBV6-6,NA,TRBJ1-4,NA,CASSQTDYNEKLFF,TGTGCCAGCAGTCAAACAGACTATAATGAAAAACTGTTTTTT
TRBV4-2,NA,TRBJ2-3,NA,CASSQEEDTQYF,TGTGCCAGCAGCCAAGAGGAAGATACGCAGTATTTT
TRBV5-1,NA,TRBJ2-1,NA,CASSLGSSNSYNEQFF,TGCGCCAGCAGCTTGGGTAGTTCAAACTCCTACAATGAGCAGTTCTTC
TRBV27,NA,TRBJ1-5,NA,CASSFVGDQPQHF,TGTGCCAGCAGTTTTGTCGGAGATCAGCCCCAGCATTTT
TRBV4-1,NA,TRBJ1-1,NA,CASSQEHGTTMNTEAFF,TGCGCCAGCAGCCAAGAACACGGGACAACCATGAACACTGAAGCTTTCTTT
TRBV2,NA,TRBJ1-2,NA,CASKTDKNYGYTF,TGTGCCAGCAAGACGGACAAAAACTATGGCTACACCTTC
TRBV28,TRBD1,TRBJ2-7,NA,CASSFPTGASYEQYF,TGTGCCAGCAGTTTTCCTACAGGGGCTTCCTACGAGCAGTACTTC
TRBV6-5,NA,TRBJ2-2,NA,CASSYSSDQRTGELFF,TGTGCCAGCAGTTACTCCTCAGACCAGCGTACCGGGGAGCTGTTTTTT
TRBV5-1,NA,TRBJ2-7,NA,CASTRDSREQYF,TGCGCCAGCACCCGGGACTCGCGGGAGCAGTACTTC
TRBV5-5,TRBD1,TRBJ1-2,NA,CASSGDRPFYGYTF,TGTGCCAGCAGCGGGGACAGGCCCTTCTATGGCTACACCTTC
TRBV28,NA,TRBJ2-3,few,CASSLGTASELDTQYF,TGTGCCAGCAGTTTAGGGACTGCTAGCGAGTTAGATACGCAGTATTTT
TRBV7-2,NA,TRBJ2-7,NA,CASSLGPGGYEQYF,TGTGCCAGCAGCTTAGGGCCAGGCGGCTACGAGCAGTACTTC
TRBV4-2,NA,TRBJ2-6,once,CASSQDSGTGANVLTF,TGTGCCAGCAGCCAAGATTCGGGGACTGGGGCCAACGTCCTGACTTTC
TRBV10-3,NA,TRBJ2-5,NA,CAIRRGPYQETQYF,TGTGCCATTCGCAGGGGACCCTATCAAGAGACCCAGTACTTC
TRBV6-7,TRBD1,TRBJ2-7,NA,CASGPGGPYEQYF,TGTGCCAGCGGGCCAGGGGGCCCCTACGAGCAGTACTTC
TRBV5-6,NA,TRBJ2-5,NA,CASSWDLEETQYF,TGTGCCAGCAGCTGGGACTTAGAAGAGACCCAGTACTTC
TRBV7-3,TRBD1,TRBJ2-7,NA,CASSLTGDYEQYF,TGTGCCAGCAGCTTGACAGGGGATTACGAGCAGTACTTC
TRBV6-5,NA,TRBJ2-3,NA,CASRDPSTDTQYF,TGTGCCAGCAGGGACCCTAGCACAGATACGCAGTATTTT
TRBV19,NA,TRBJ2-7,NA,CASSPGRRTGLNEQYF,TGTGCCAGTAGTCCGGGGAGGAGGACAGGTCTCAATGAGCAGTACTTC
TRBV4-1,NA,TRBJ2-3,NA,CASSLPVGGVEVLYF,TGCGCCAGCAGCCTTCCGGTAGGAGGGGTAGAGGTTCTGTATTTT
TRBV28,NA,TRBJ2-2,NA,CASSLGVGTPNTGELFF,TGTGCCAGCAGCCTTGGCGTAGGGACACCGAACACCGGGGAGCTGTTTTTT
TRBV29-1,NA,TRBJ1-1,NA,CSAPSGEEAFF,TGCAGCGCGCCTTCAGGGGAAGAAGCTTTCTTT
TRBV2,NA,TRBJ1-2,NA,CASTKYRDGYGYTF,TGTGCCAGCACTAAATACCGGGACGGTTATGGCTACACCTTC
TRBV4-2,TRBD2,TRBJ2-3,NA,CASSQETGTMKQYF,TGTGCCAGCAGCCAAGAGACCGGGACTATGAAGCAGTATTTT
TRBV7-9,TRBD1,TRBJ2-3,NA,CASSLVQGNTDTQYF,TGTGCCAGCAGCTTAGTACAGGGGAACACAGATACGCAGTATTTT
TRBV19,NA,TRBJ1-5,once,CASSIENRFGSNQPQHF,TGTGCCAGTAGTATAGAGAACAGATTTGGTAGCAATCAGCCCCAGCATTTT